This T cell receptor beta chain is from a study of T cells in Graves' hyperthyroidism and ophthalmopathy. TCR beta CDR3 regions were amplified from RNA transcripts. Researchers ran a first-round RT-PCR on the TCR CDR3 using the HTBI primer set. Each CDR3 protein gets one entry after TCRdb re-called the multiplex PCR reads with MiXCR. The profile shows roughly 290,000 distinct CDR3 sequences, around 15% of them singletons. The table lists this clonotype with many counts. The antigen is unknown. This CDR3 spans 14 amino acids. Germline V gene sequence: CDR1 ENHRY, CDR2 SYGVKD. V was cut by 5 bases and J by 9 bases, with 14 bases left in between. Study-wide findings and caveats: Most thyroid-expanded clonotypes above 0.001 were also found in blood.

Diagnosis of hyperthyroidism was new in patients aged 18 to 65, and its duration was under 2 months. Uncontrolled infection, other autoimmune disease, pregnancy or lactation disqualified patients from enrolment. PBMCs came from more than 9.5 ml fresh peripheral blood. The receptor was derived from a middle-aged woman with Graves' hyperthyroidism. The material sequenced was blood. This chain uses TRBV10-3 with TRBJ1-6, with D possibly TRBD1 on 5 matching bases. Here the CDR3 reads CAISSSGGGSPLHF. The CDR3 DNA reads as TGTGCCATCAGTTCATCCGGGGGTGGTTCACCCCTCCACTTT.